The source of this TCR beta chain is a study of blood T cells in healthy people across ages. CDR1 and CDR2 from the germline V gene are MNHNY and SVGAGI (reference sequence). CDR3 length equals 12 residues. Trimming removed 5 bases at V and 9 bases at J, with 8 bases between. Then a second PCR, running roughly 7 to 11 cycles, was carried out with a sample-barcoded 5' primer and a J-beta primer mix. Via MiXCR, TCRdb re-called the 5' RACE reads, giving one row per CDR3 protein. The data hold around 850,000 distinct CDR3 sequences, with around 36% observed a single time. This clonotype has only a few counts.

The specimen sequenced was blood. The sequence was collected from a man between 18 and 29 years old in good health. The rearrangement links TRBV6-6 to TRBJ1-6; D gene uncertain. The CDR3 region has the DNA TGTGCCAGCAGTCGACTAGTTTCACCCCTCCACTTT. This translates into CASSRLVSPLHF.